This is a list of T cell receptor beta chains from one sample in a study of T cell responses to AZD1222 COVID-19 vaccine. Method: immunoSEQ multiplex PCR; TCRdb's copy keeps in-frame clones and lacks some. The table has under 95,000 clones, approximately 85% seen once. The material sequenced was peripheral blood, taken 28 days after the second AZD1222 dose. Receptors were obtained from an adult who received the AZD1222 COVID-19 vaccine. Both conserved end residues are trimmed from each CDR3. The order of the fields is V gene, CDR3 protein.

>TRBV28
ASSRPGTDNYGYT
>TRBV28
ASSFAFQPQH
>TRBV19
ASRQGARGYT
>TRBV9
ASSAGVGTDTQY
>TRBV9
ASSAGTRNEKLF
>TRBV7-9
ASSLSPLKRGEAWEQF
>TRBV4-1
ASSQRQGNSPLH
>TRBV27
ASSPQPVSGNTIY
>TRBV7-2
ASSLRTGAWSETQY
>TRBV30
AWSVRCGGGTGELF
>TRBV19
ASSILTPGGEKLF
>TRBV19
ASSITPGQGARGYT
>TRBV7-8
ASSVWDFLGETQY
>TRBV6-5
ASSYSSGYNEQF